This TCR beta chain comes out of a study of T cell responses to AZD1222 COVID-19 vaccine. Findings and limits, study-wide: CD4 TCRs associated with vaccination spanned spike, dominating at 160-218 and 743-854. Donors were chiefly white British, with a greater number of females, and clonal diversity was perhaps underestimated.

V trimming: 6 bases; J trimming: 7 bases; junction bases outside the gene matches: 8. This CDR3 is 14 amino acids long. The germline V gene has CDR1 MDHEN and CDR2 SYDVKM. Generated by immunoSEQ multiplex PCR, the TCRdb table keeps only in-frame clones and is missing some. The sample shows about 140,000 clones, around 88% of them seen only once. Concerning this clone: Its antigen is currently unknown.

This sequence originates from an adult in good health. Sequencing was performed on peripheral blood, taken on day 0 of AZD1222 vaccination. The chain couples TRBV28 to TRBJ2-5, with 10 bases that match TRBD2. DNA for the CDR3: TGTGCCAGCAGACCTCCCGGGACTAGCGTGACCCAGTACTTC. It codes for CASRPPGTSVTQYF.